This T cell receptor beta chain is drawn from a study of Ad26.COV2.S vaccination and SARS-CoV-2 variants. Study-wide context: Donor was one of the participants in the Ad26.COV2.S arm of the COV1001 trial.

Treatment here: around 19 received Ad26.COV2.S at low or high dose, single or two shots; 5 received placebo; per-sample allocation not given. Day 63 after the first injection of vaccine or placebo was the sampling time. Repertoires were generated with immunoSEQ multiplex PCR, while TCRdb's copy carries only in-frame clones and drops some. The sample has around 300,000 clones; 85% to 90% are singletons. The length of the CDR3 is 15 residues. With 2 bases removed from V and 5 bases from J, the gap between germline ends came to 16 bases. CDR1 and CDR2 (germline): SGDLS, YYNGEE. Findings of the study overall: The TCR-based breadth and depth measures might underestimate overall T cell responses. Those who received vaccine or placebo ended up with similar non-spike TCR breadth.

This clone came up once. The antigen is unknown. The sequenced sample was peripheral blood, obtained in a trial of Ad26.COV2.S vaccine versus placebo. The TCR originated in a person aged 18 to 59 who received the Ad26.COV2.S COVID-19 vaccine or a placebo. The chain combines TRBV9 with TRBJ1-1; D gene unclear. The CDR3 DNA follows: TGTGCCAGCAGCGTTATCGAGGGTAGTTGGACTGAAGCTTTCTTT. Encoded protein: CASSVIEGSWTEAFF.